Following are 10 T cell receptor beta chains from one sample sequenced in a study of shared clonotypes between healthy human individuals. Naive CD8 cells lacked CD45RO, underwent positive selection for CCR7 and left out terminally differentiated effector memory CD45RA+ cells. The repertoire was sequenced with immunoSEQ multiplex PCR; TCRdb's copy has only in-frame clones and lacks some. The data show around 1.9 million clones, with 80% to 95% seen just once and about 1.6% held by the top ten. The specimen was naive CD8+ T cells from PBMCs. Source of these receptors: a man between 18 and 35 years old in good health. Some clones in this sample may be carry-over from other donors' samples.

The chain has TRBV9 and TRBJ2-2, with 7 bases that match TRBD1. There are 15 residues in the CDR3. J was trimmed by 1 base and V by 7 bases; bases with no gene match: 7. The V gene's germline CDR1 is SGDLS and CDR2 YYNGEE. CDR3 bases: TGTGCCAGCCGGAGAGGGACAGTGAACACCGGGGAGCTGTTTTTT. This translates into CASRRGTVNTGELFF.

This rearrangement joins TRBV14 to TRBJ2-7; TRBD2 is a possible D gene (6 bases). The CDR3 contains 14 residues. Trimming cost V 5 bases and J 5 bases, with 16 bases left between them. The V gene's germline CDR1 is SGHDN and CDR2 FVKESK. CDR3: CASSYSRDANEQYF. The CDR3 nucleotides are TGTGCCAGCAGCTACTCGCGGGACGCCAACGAGCAGTACTTC.

This clone turned up a few times. This sequence joins TRBV6-5 and TRBJ1-1, with D possibly matching TRBD1 (6 bases). The germline CDR1 and CDR2 sequences are MNHEY and SVGAGI. The CDR3 is 15 amino acids. Trimming removed 5 bases from V and 0 bases from J, with 13 bases in between. The CDR3 is CASSRGGHLNTEAFF. The CDR3 DNA is TGTGCCAGCAGTAGGGGGGGACATCTGAACACTGAAGCTTTCTTT.

This chain uses TRBV9 with TRBJ1-6, with 7 bases matching TRBD1. The CDR3 has 16 residues. Unmatched junction bases numbered 10, after V lost 3 bases and J lost 7 bases. Germline values: CDR1 SGDLS, CDR2 YYNGEE. This CDR3 is CASSALRGTGNSPLHF. CDR3 bases: TGTGCCAGCAGCGCCCTCAGGGGGACGGGGAATTCACCCCTCCACTTT.

The chain recombines TRBV7-9 with TRBJ2-7, with D perhaps assigned TRBD1 or TRBD2 (7 bases each). V shed 5 bases and J shed 3 bases, with 20 bases lying between them. Germline V gene lookup returns CDR1 SEHNR and CDR2 FQNEAQ (reference sequence). The CDR3 is made up of 16 amino acids. The CDR3 sequence: CASSPVGGTVSYEQYF. The DNA of the CDR3 is TGTGCCAGCAGCCCCGTCGGGGGGACAGTTAGCTACGAGCAGTACTTC.

In this sample, this clone turned up once. The rearrangement uses TRBV27 and TRBJ2-7; 10 bases match TRBD1. J gave up 1 base and V 4 bases, and 4 bases lay outside the gene matches. The CDR3 runs 15 residues. The V gene's germline CDR1 is MNHEY and CDR2 SMNVEV (reference sequence). The CDR3 nucleotides read TGTGCCAGCAGTTCCGGGACAGGGGTTTCCTACGAGCAGTACTTC. Its translation is CASSSGTGVSYEQYF.

The chain employs TRBV29-1 and TRBJ2-3, with 9 bases aligning to TRBD2. The germline CDR1 and CDR2 sequences are SQVTM and ANQGSEA. With V trimmed by 2 bases and J by 5 bases, 14 bases remained unmatched. The CDR3 loop spans 17 amino acids. The CDR3 nucleotides are TGCAGCGTTGAAACCCCCCTTGCGGGAGGGCCGATAGATACGCAGTATTTT. Its translation: CSVETPLAGGPIDTQYF.

The chain recombines TRBV7-3 with TRBJ2-7, with D perhaps TRBD1 (6 bases). Looked up from germline, CDR1 is SGHTA and CDR2 is FQGTGA. The CDR3 sequence is 14 residues long. Trimming pared 5 bases from V and 2 bases from J, leaving 13 bases between. Here the CDR3 reads CASSPTRGTYEQYF. CDR3 nucleotide sequence: TGTGCCAGCAGCCCAACCAGGGGAACCTACGAGCAGTACTTC.

This chain connects TRBV27 to TRBJ1-4; D gene uncertain. CDR1 MNHEY and CDR2 SMNVEV come from the germline V gene (reference sequence). The V end lost 3 bases, the J end lost 6 bases, and 11 bases lay between the germline ends. This CDR3 has 14 amino acids. The CDR3 reads CASSFGPAYEKLFF. In DNA form, the CDR3 reads TGTGCCAGCAGTTTCGGGCCGGCGTATGAAAAACTGTTTTTT. The full variable domain, completed using reference TRBV27 and TRBJ1-4, is EAQVTQNPRYLITVTGKKLTVTCSQNMNHEYMSWYRQDPGLGLRQIYYSMNVEVTDKGDVPEGYKVSRKEKRNFPLILESPSPNQTSLYFCASSFGPAYEKLFFGSGTQLSVL.

The rearrangement uses TRBV29-1 and TRBJ2-7, with D perhaps matching TRBD2 (6 bases). CDR3 length equals 13 residues. The V gene's germline CDR1 is SQVTM and CDR2 ANQGSEA. Trimming stripped 1 base from V and 5 bases from J, with 12 bases between. CDR3 bases: TGCAGCGTTGAAGGCGGGGAATCGGACGAGCAGTACTTC. Protein product: CSVEGGESDEQYF.